The source of this T cell receptor (beta chain) is a study of beta chain features in type 1 diabetes. Deletions cut 4 bases from V and 0 bases from J, with 8 bases between. The CDR3 length is 14 residues. Germline CDR1 SNHLY, CDR2 FYNNEI. Expressed TCRB transcripts were sequenced because the entire RNA isolate underwent reverse transcription. TCRdb's copy holds only in-frame clones and misses some; the assay was immunoSEQ multiplex PCR. This table holds 200,000 to 250,000 clones, 25% to 30% found once. To note about this clone: Antigen: not known.

Overall study results and limits: Individuals with type 1 diabetes displayed fewer insertions and more deletions at VDJ junctions.

The TCR comes from a man in his thirties or forties in good health. The sample taken for sequencing was central memory CD4+ T cells from blood. The chain has TRBV2 and TRBJ2-3; D gene unclear. The CDR3 DNA reads as TGTGCCAGCAGTGGAGCCCTAAGCACAGATACGCAGTATTTT. Translating gives CASSGALSTDTQYF.